This TCR beta chain originates from a study of blood T cell repertoires in COVID-19 (dated by TCRdb to about 2020). At the level of the whole study: Collaborator samples came from the United States, Italy and Spain and covered acute and convalescent phases of COVID-19. The samples were drawn from the first 160 participants of the ongoing ImmuneRACE study and from 950 to 1,500 subjects provided by 6 global collaborators. HLA class I and class II types, where available, came from metadata supplied by the sample provider rather than from assay-based typing. The material from the prospective study consisted of cDNA or gDNA derived from T cells, B-cell-depleted T cells, or PBMCs. The dataset comprised deeply sampled blood TCRbeta repertoires from subjects exposed to, actively infected with, or recovered from COVID-19. The repertoires were released in a freely available public database intended as a resource for research on the immune response to SARS-CoV-2. The sample metadata nearly always contained a de-identified subject ID, COVID-19 status, age in years and sex.

One collaborating source in Seattle enrolled patients during active infection and followed them longitudinally through the course of disease. Whole blood was collected in K2EDTA tubes by collaborating institutions according to the institutions' own protocols. For TCRbeta analysis, collaborators shipped samples in one of three forms: frozen whole blood, isolated PBMCs, or DNA extracted from either of those sample types. Taken from the germline V gene, the CDR1 and CDR2 loops are SGHNT and YENEEA. From the cysteine through the phenylalanine, the CDR3 covers 14 amino acids. This entry keeps only the CDR3 DNA: 42 bases, framed from base 1. The junction shows trimming of 3 bases on V and 3 bases on J, and the gene matches do not reach 3 bases of it. General conclusions and limits of the study: The amount of clinical and demographic metadata varied by source and participant and was provided uncurated.

TCRbeta CDR3 regions were amplified from genomic DNA by means of the immunoSEQ Assay, a bias-controlled multiplex PCR. Regarding the original processing steps: The number of nucleated cells in each sample was estimated by amplification of reference gene primers within the assay. To quantify the absolute abundance of each unique TCRbeta CDR3 rearrangement, sequence reads were collapsed and filtered. For each sample, productive Simpson clonality was calculated by taking the square root of Simpson's diversity index across productive rearrangements. The immuneACCESS repertoire file appears here via TCRdb, limited to in-frame rearrangements. These files lack a portion of the clones; in checked studies, under half of the deficit traces to unresolved V genes, and the cause of the others is not known. That table supplies the V and J calls and clone size; D and trimming were determined from the DNA. The sample records fewer than 300,000 clones, approximately 85% of which are singletons. Jointly, the top ten make up 0.7% to 1% of the sample.

On this clone itself: The specificity of this receptor is unknown. The sample holds no much larger clone one base away, and base qualities are not on file. Other DNA sequences in this sample translate to the same CDR3.

This TCR was recovered from a human donor with COVID-19, enrolled during active disease. The donor label of this sample is uncertain. Specimen: peripheral blood. The chain uses TRBV11-3 and TRBJ1-1; TRBD1 fits 8 bases in the junction. The sequence in DNA is TGTGCCAGCAGCTTCCAGGGGGCGGACACTGAAGCTTTCTTT. This sequence encodes CASSFQGADTEAFF.